These T cell receptor beta chains were read from a single sample in a study of cytomegalovirus exposure and HLA in healthy donors. Profiled with immunoSEQ multiplex PCR; TCRdb holds only in-frame clones, not every one. The table includes 100,000 to 150,000 clones, 89% detected once. The specimen sequenced was PBMCs. Receptors were obtained from a woman aged 18-29 years in good health and CMV-seronegative. The CDR3 runs from the conserved cysteine through the conserved F or W. The D gene is left open where the match is weak. Clone size, where shown, is once, few, many, or a class for clones that have expanded.

J gene: TRBJ2-7
D gene: -
CDR3 length: 16
V gene: TRBV19
clone size: few
CDR3 DNA: TGTGCCAGTAGTATAGACCATCGGAGAGGACTGGACGAGCAGTACTTC
CDR3 protein: CASSIDHRRGLDEQYF

J gene: TRBJ2-1
D gene: -
CDR3 length: 14
V gene: TRBV12-1
clone size: -
CDR3 DNA: TGTGCCAGCAGCTTTGAGATACGCCGGGGGGGTGAGTTCTTC
CDR3 protein: CASSFEIRRGGEFF

J gene: TRBJ1-5
D gene: -
CDR3 length: 13
V gene: TRBV4-1
clone size: -
CDR3 DNA: TGCGCCAGCAGCCAAGGCCTAAATCAGCCCCAGCATTTT
CDR3 protein: CASSQGLNQPQHF

J gene: TRBJ1-4
D gene: -
CDR3 length: 14
V gene: TRBV5-1
clone size: -
CDR3 DNA: TGCGCCAGCAGCTTGGGGCAGGGTGATGAAAAACTGTTTTTT
CDR3 protein: CASSLGQGDEKLFF

J gene: TRBJ1-1
D gene: -
CDR3 length: 12
V gene: TRBV4-1
clone size: -
CDR3 DNA: TGCGCCAGCCAGGCGGGCGACACTGAAGCTTTCTTT
CDR3 protein: CASQAGDTEAFF

J gene: TRBJ2-7
D gene: -
CDR3 length: 15
V gene: TRBV7-8
clone size: once
CDR3 DNA: TGTGCCAGCAGCTTACTCCGGGACATATCCTACGAGCAGTACTTC
CDR3 protein: CASSLLRDISYEQYF

J gene: TRBJ2-1
D gene: -
CDR3 length: 14
V gene: TRBV27
clone size: -
CDR3 DNA: TGTGCCAGCAGTTCTTATACACAGGGTAATGAGCAGTTCTTC
CDR3 protein: CASSSYTQGNEQFF

J gene: TRBJ1-5
D gene: -
CDR3 length: 13
V gene: TRBV7-9
clone size: -
CDR3 DNA: TGTGCCAGCAGCCCGCCGGGGGGCCAGCCCCAGCATTTT
CDR3 protein: CASSPPGGQPQHF

J gene: TRBJ2-1
D gene: TRBD2
CDR3 length: 15
V gene: TRBV7-6
clone size: -
CDR3 DNA: TGTGCCAGCAGCCAACTAGCGGGGTCCTACAATGAGCAGTTCTTC
CDR3 protein: CASSQLAGSYNEQFF

J gene: TRBJ2-1
D gene: -
CDR3 length: 19
V gene: TRBV7-9
clone size: -
CDR3 DNA: TGTGCCAGCAGCGGGGGCTCGCGGGGGCCCAGGGGTTCCTACAATGAGCAGTTCTTC
CDR3 protein: CASSGGSRGPRGSYNEQFF

J gene: TRBJ2-3
D gene: -
CDR3 length: 17
V gene: TRBV13
clone size: few
CDR3 DNA: TGTGCCAGCAGCTTAGCCCGCGGGGCTGGAAACACAGATACGCAGTATTTT
CDR3 protein: CASSLARGAGNTDTQYF

J gene: TRBJ1-2
D gene: -
CDR3 length: 14
V gene: TRBV4-1
clone size: -
CDR3 DNA: TGCGCCAGCAGCCACGATAGGACGGGGGATGGCTACACCTTC
CDR3 protein: CASSHDRTGDGYTF

J gene: TRBJ2-3
D gene: -
CDR3 length: 15
V gene: TRBV27
clone size: -
CDR3 DNA: TGTGCCAGCAGTCCGTGGACTACCTCCACAGATACGCAGTATTTT
CDR3 protein: CASSPWTTSTDTQYF

J gene: TRBJ1-1
D gene: -
CDR3 length: 14
V gene: TRBV27
clone size: -
CDR3 DNA: TGTGCCAGCTTACCTTTCGAGGGGGACACTGAAGCTTTCTTT
CDR3 protein: CASLPFEGDTEAFF

J gene: TRBJ2-1
D gene: TRBD2
CDR3 length: 16
V gene: TRBV6-5
clone size: -
CDR3 DNA: TGTGCCAGCAGTTACGGAGTAGCGGGGGGTTACAATGAGCAGTTCTTC
CDR3 protein: CASSYGVAGGYNEQFF

J gene: TRBJ2-5
D gene: -
CDR3 length: 19
V gene: TRBV18
clone size: -
CDR3 DNA: TGTGCCAGCTCACGGAGACCGGGATATAACCGGGACAACCAAGAGACCCAGTACTTC
CDR3 protein: CASSRRPGYNRDNQETQYF

J gene: TRBJ2-7
D gene: TRBD1
CDR3 length: 14
V gene: TRBV5-4
clone size: -
CDR3 DNA: TGTGCCAGCAGCTGGGGACAGTCCGCCTACGAGCAGTACTTC
CDR3 protein: CASSWGQSAYEQYF

J gene: TRBJ2-3
D gene: -
CDR3 length: 15
V gene: TRBV19
clone size: -
CDR3 DNA: TGTGCCAGTCGACGTCCCGGGACTCTTTCGGATACGCAGTATTTT
CDR3 protein: CASRRPGTLSDTQYF

J gene: TRBJ1-3
D gene: -
CDR3 length: 15
V gene: TRBV7-9
clone size: -
CDR3 DNA: TGTGCCAGCAGCTTACAGGGTTCTTCTGGAAACACCATATATTTT
CDR3 protein: CASSLQGSSGNTIYF

J gene: TRBJ2-3
D gene: TRBD2
CDR3 length: 16
V gene: TRBV19
clone size: -
CDR3 DNA: TGTGCCAGTAGTATCATTAGCGGGGGGAGTGGAGATACGCAGTATTTT
CDR3 protein: CASSIISGGSGDTQYF

J gene: TRBJ1-2
D gene: -
CDR3 length: 14
V gene: TRBV2
clone size: -
CDR3 DNA: TGTGCCAGCAGGGCTCAGACAACAAACTATGGCTACACCTTC
CDR3 protein: CASRAQTTNYGYTF

J gene: TRBJ1-1
D gene: -
CDR3 length: 17
V gene: TRBV5-4
clone size: -
CDR3 DNA: TGTGCCAGCGGAGGAAATAAACCAAGTAAAGACGAAGCTTTCCGTGTCTTT
CDR3 protein: CASGGNKPSKDEAFRVF

J gene: TRBJ2-5
D gene: TRBD2
CDR3 length: 15
V gene: TRBV19
clone size: once
CDR3 DNA: TGTGCCAGTAGTTTGCGGGGGGACCTACAGGGGACCCAGTACTTC
CDR3 protein: CASSLRGDLQGTQYF

J gene: TRBJ2-3
D gene: TRBD2
CDR3 length: 15
V gene: TRBV7-2
clone size: -
CDR3 DNA: TGTGCCAGCCTACAGAGGCGGGGGGGCTCGGATACGCAGTATTTT
CDR3 protein: CASLQRRGGSDTQYF

J gene: TRBJ2-7
D gene: -
CDR3 length: 15
V gene: TRBV21-1
clone size: few
CDR3 DNA: TGTGCCAGCAGCCGAATTGGGCAGGGGGACTACGAGCAGTACTTC
CDR3 protein: CASSRIGQGDYEQYF

J gene: TRBJ2-2
D gene: -
CDR3 length: 16
V gene: TRBV5-1
clone size: -
CDR3 DNA: TGCGCCAGCAGCTTGGCCTTGGGCAGGAACACCGGGGAGCTGTTTTTT
CDR3 protein: CASSLALGRNTGELFF

J gene: TRBJ1-2
D gene: -
CDR3 length: 13
V gene: TRBV7-2
clone size: -
CDR3 DNA: TGTGCCAGCAGCCCAGACACCTTCTATGGCTACACCTTC
CDR3 protein: CASSPDTFYGYTF

J gene: TRBJ2-3
D gene: TRBD1
CDR3 length: 16
V gene: TRBV7-9
clone size: -
CDR3 DNA: TGTGCCAGCAGCTTGGGGACAGGGGGCGTGGCAGATACGCAGTATTTT
CDR3 protein: CASSLGTGGVADTQYF

J gene: TRBJ1-5
D gene: TRBD1
CDR3 length: 15
V gene: TRBV27
clone size: -
CDR3 DNA: TGTGCCAGCAGTTTTACAGGGGGCAACTATCAGCCCCAGCATTTT
CDR3 protein: CASSFTGGNYQPQHF

J gene: TRBJ2-1
D gene: TRBD2
CDR3 length: 15
V gene: TRBV6-6
clone size: -
CDR3 DNA: TGTGCCAGCAGTAAGACTAGCGGGGGGGCCTCTGAGCAGTTCTTC
CDR3 protein: CASSKTSGGASEQFF

J gene: TRBJ2-5
D gene: -
CDR3 length: 17
V gene: TRBV5-1
clone size: -
CDR3 DNA: TGCGCCAGCAGCCCTCTAGGCGGTGGTTACAGGGTCAAGACCCAGTACTTC
CDR3 protein: CASSPLGGGYRVKTQYF

J gene: TRBJ1-2
D gene: -
CDR3 length: 14
V gene: TRBV6-5
clone size: -
CDR3 DNA: TGTGCCAGCAGTTACGCGGGATCATCCTATGGCTACACCTTC
CDR3 protein: CASSYAGSSYGYTF

J gene: TRBJ2-7
D gene: -
CDR3 length: 15
V gene: TRBV7-9
clone size: -
CDR3 DNA: TGTGCCAGCAGCTCACCCAGCGGATCCCTCTACGAGCAGTACTTC
CDR3 protein: CASSSPSGSLYEQYF

J gene: TRBJ1-4
D gene: TRBD1
CDR3 length: 15
V gene: TRBV5-4
clone size: -
CDR3 DNA: TGTGCCAGCAGCCGTCGACAGGGGGCTGGTGAAAAACTGTTTTTT
CDR3 protein: CASSRRQGAGEKLFF

J gene: TRBJ2-1
D gene: TRBD1
CDR3 length: 16
V gene: TRBV19
clone size: -
CDR3 DNA: TGTGCCAGTAGTACTAACTCCAGGGGGCCCGCAGGAGAGCAGTTCTTC
CDR3 protein: CASSTNSRGPAGEQFF

J gene: TRBJ1-1
D gene: -
CDR3 length: 15
V gene: TRBV10-3
clone size: -
CDR3 DNA: TGTGCCATCAGTGAATCGGGGGAGAGACGAACTGAAGCTTTCTTT
CDR3 protein: CAISESGERRTEAFF

J gene: TRBJ2-2
D gene: TRBD2
CDR3 length: 16
V gene: TRBV11-2
clone size: -
CDR3 DNA: TGTGCCAGCAGCTCTGGGACTAGCAGTAGCACCGGGGAGCTGTTTTTT
CDR3 protein: CASSSGTSSSTGELFF

J gene: TRBJ2-3
D gene: TRBD1
CDR3 length: 16
V gene: TRBV5-1
clone size: -
CDR3 DNA: TGCGCCAGCAGCCCCTATGGGACAGGCAGCACAGATACGCAGTATTTT
CDR3 protein: CASSPYGTGSTDTQYF

J gene: TRBJ1-5
D gene: TRBD1
CDR3 length: 14
V gene: TRBV15
clone size: -
CDR3 DNA: TGTGCCACCGGTGACAGGGATAGCAATCAGCCCCAGCATTTT
CDR3 protein: CATGDRDSNQPQHF

J gene: TRBJ2-7
D gene: -
CDR3 length: 15
V gene: TRBV6-5
clone size: -
CDR3 DNA: TGTGCCAGCAGCCACCCCGGAGAGACGTTCTACGAGCAGTACTTC
CDR3 protein: CASSHPGETFYEQYF

J gene: TRBJ1-1
D gene: -
CDR3 length: 14
V gene: TRBV19
clone size: -
CDR3 DNA: TGTGCCAGTAGTATGCGGGAGAAGAGGGCTGAAGCTTTCTTT
CDR3 protein: CASSMREKRAEAFF

J gene: TRBJ1-3
D gene: TRBD1
CDR3 length: 14
V gene: TRBV18
clone size: -
CDR3 DNA: TGTGCCAGCTCACTGGGACAGGGGGAAAACACCATATATTTT
CDR3 protein: CASSLGQGENTIYF

J gene: TRBJ1-1
D gene: TRBD1
CDR3 length: 14
V gene: TRBV4-1
clone size: -
CDR3 DNA: TGCGCCAGCAGTCGGGACAGGGGGAACACTGAAGCTTTCTTT
CDR3 protein: CASSRDRGNTEAFF

J gene: TRBJ1-1
D gene: -
CDR3 length: 17
V gene: TRBV19
clone size: -
CDR3 DNA: TGTGCCAGTAGTGTGGCCTGGTTGGGGGGGTCAAACACTGAAGCTTTCTTT
CDR3 protein: CASSVAWLGGSNTEAFF

J gene: TRBJ2-7
D gene: TRBD2
CDR3 length: 17
V gene: TRBV7-9
clone size: few
CDR3 DNA: TGTGCCAGCAGCCCGTATCGCCCCGGGACTAGCGGGGGCGCCCAGTACTTC
CDR3 protein: CASSPYRPGTSGGAQYF

J gene: TRBJ2-3
D gene: -
CDR3 length: 13
V gene: TRBV10-3
clone size: -
CDR3 DNA: TGTGCCATCAGTATGGACTTAGCGGATACGCAGTATTTT
CDR3 protein: CAISMDLADTQYF

J gene: TRBJ1-5
D gene: -
CDR3 length: 13
V gene: TRBV14
clone size: -
CDR3 DNA: TGTGCCAGCAGCCAAGGAGGAAATCAGCCCCAGCATTTT
CDR3 protein: CASSQGGNQPQHF

J gene: TRBJ2-3
D gene: -
CDR3 length: 14
V gene: TRBV9
clone size: -
CDR3 DNA: TGTGCCAGCAGCGTAGGGTCTGCGGGAGATACGCAGTATTTT
CDR3 protein: CASSVGSAGDTQYF